This T cell receptor beta chain emerged from a study of T-cell memory formation after mild COVID-19. Each CDR3 protein is one row after TCRdb ran MiXCR on the 5' RACE reads. Of 200,000 or so distinct CDR3 sequences listed, 16% are singletons. This clonotype was recorded a few times. Germline CDR1 and CDR2: SGHRS and YFSETQ. Trimming shortened V by 0 bases and J by 0 bases, and 14 bases separated the two germline ends. The CDR3 is 17 residues long. The receptor's source is an adult woman who had mild COVID-19 (a few samples of this study predate the infection). Cell type and time point are not known. The material sequenced was PBMCs or a T cell subset sorted from them (not recorded which). The chain joins TRBV5-1 to TRBJ2-3; maybe TRBD1 (6 bases). This CDR3 is CASSLVPQGLSTDTQYF. CDR3 DNA: TGCGCCAGCAGCTTGGTCCCACAGGGTTTAAGCACAGATACGCAGTATTTT.